This is a list of T cell receptor beta chains from one sample in a study of blood T cell repertoires in COVID-19. Repertoires were generated with immunoSEQ multiplex PCR, while TCRdb's copy carries only in-frame clones and drops some. The sample consists of about 180,000 clones, around 90% of them appearing once. The material sequenced was PBMCs or T cells enriched from blood (not recorded which). The receptors shown here come from a woman under 30 who had recovered from COVID-19. Each CDR3 is given with its conserved first and last residue. The D gene is left open where the match is weak. Some rows have no size entry. The others give once, few or many, or a class for an expanded clone.

d_call clone_size j_call v_call cdr3_nt cdr3_aa
TRBD2 NA TRBJ2-7 TRBV4-2 TGTGCCAGCAGCCAGGCCGGACTAGCGGATTACGAGCAGTACTTC CASSQAGLADYEQYF
TRBD1 NA TRBJ1-5 TRBV30 TGTGCCTGGAACCTACAGGGGGGAAGCAATCAGCCCCAGCATTTT CAWNLQGGSNQPQHF
TRBD1 NA TRBJ1-6 TRBV3-1/TRBV3-2 TGTGCCAGCAGCCAAGACGGGACAGGGCTGTCACCCCTCCACTTT CASSQDGTGLSPLHF
NA few TRBJ2-7 TRBV7-6 TGTGCCAGCAGCTTAGACAGCGGATTTACCTACGAGCAGTACTTC CASSLDSGFTYEQYF
NA NA TRBJ2-7 TRBV12-3/TRBV12-4 TGTGCCAGCAGTACAGGGTACGAGCAGTACTTC CASSTGYEQYF
NA NA TRBJ2-3 TRBV30 TGTGCCGGCATTCTTCCAGATACGCAGTATTTT CAGILPDTQYF
TRBD1 NA TRBJ2-7 TRBV28 TGTGCCAGCAGGGGATATATCGGGACAGGGGGCTACGAGCAGTACTTC CASRGYIGTGGYEQYF
NA once TRBJ2-2 TRBV4-3 TGCGCCAGCAGCCAAGATCGTGGAGGATCGAACACCGGGGAGCTGTTTTTT CASSQDRGGSNTGELFF
NA NA TRBJ1-4 TRBV11-3 TGTGCCAGCGGCCCAGGAAAGAATGAAAAACTGTTTTTT CASGPGKNEKLFF
TRBD1 NA TRBJ1-1 TRBV27 TGTGCCAGCAGTTTACTTCCGGGACAGGGGGCGCAGAAATGGCAAAGCGGCACTGAAGCTTTCTTT CASSLLPGQGAQKWQSGTEAFF
NA NA TRBJ1-3 TRBV2 TGTGCCAGCAGTGAAGAACAGGGCTCTGGAAACACCATATATTTT CASSEEQGSGNTIYF
NA NA TRBJ1-5 TRBV2 TGTGCCAGCAAACGGAGACTAGATAGCAATCAGCCCCAGCATTTT CASKRRLDSNQPQHF
TRBD2 NA TRBJ2-2 TRBV5-1 TGCGCCAGCAGCTTGGGGCTAGCGGGAAACACCGGGGAGCTGTTTTTT CASSLGLAGNTGELFF
NA NA TRBJ1-2 TRBV28 TGTGCCAGCAGTCCTCGGGGGAGGGAGGCTTCAGGCTACACCTTC CASSPRGREASGYTF
NA NA TRBJ1-2 TRBV9 TGTGCCAGCAGCGTAGGGGAGGGCCGCCTCGGGGGCTACACCTTC CASSVGEGRLGGYTF
NA NA TRBJ1-3 TRBV7-2 TGTGCCAGCAGCTTAGGGACACGGCGCTTTGGAAACACCATATATTTT CASSLGTRRFGNTIYF
TRBD1 NA TRBJ1-1 TRBV30 TGTGCCTGCCCCTCGAGCGGGACAGGGGATTACTCTGAAGCTTTCTTT CACPSSGTGDYSEAFF
NA NA TRBJ1-1 TRBV28 TGTGCCAGCAGTTACGGGGGTGTTGAGTACACTGAAGCTTTCTTT CASSYGGVEYTEAFF
NA NA TRBJ2-7 TRBV30 TGTGCCTGGAGTGAGAGATACGAGCAGTACTTC CAWSERYEQYF
NA once TRBJ2-5 TRBV7-6 TGTGCCAGCAGCTTTGGTGGTCTAATCCGGGAGACCCAGTACTTC CASSFGGLIRETQYF
TRBD2 once TRBJ2-1 TRBV19 TGTGCCAGTAGTATAGGAGGACTAGCGGGACCGAAGTTGTTCTTC CASSIGGLAGPKLFF
NA NA TRBJ1-5 TRBV6-5 TGTGCCAGCATGGGCAGATTAAGCAATCAGCCCCAGCATTTT CASMGRLSNQPQHF
NA medium-sized TRBJ1-6 TRBV28 TGTGCCAGCAGCCCCCGACAGGACTCCTATAATTCACCCCTCCACTTT CASSPRQDSYNSPLHF
NA NA TRBJ2-1 TRBV30 TGTGCCTGGAGTCCCCCGGGACAACCCTACAATGAGCAGTTCTTC CAWSPPGQPYNEQFF
NA NA TRBJ2-7 TRBV1 TGCACCAGCAGCCTGTGGCTAGCGGGGGTCATTTACGAGCAGTACTTC CTSSLWLAGVIYEQYF
TRBD1 NA TRBJ1-2 TRBV6-6 TGTGCCAGCAGTTATCAGGGGGACGGCGGCTACACCTTC CASSYQGDGGYTF
TRBD2 NA TRBJ2-1 TRBV3-1/TRBV3-2 TGTGCCAGCACGCCGAGCGGGACCTACAATGAGCAGTTCTTC CASTPSGTYNEQFF
NA NA TRBJ1-5 TRBV7-9 TGTGCCAGCAGCTTCGGGGGGTGGGATCAGCCCCAGCATTTT CASSFGGWDQPQHF
TRBD1 NA TRBJ2-7 TRBV7-8 TGTGCCAGCAGCTTAGCATGGACAGGGTCCTACGAGCAGTACTTC CASSLAWTGSYEQYF
NA NA TRBJ1-2 TRBV28 TGTGCCAGCAGCTTCTTTATCGACAGGCGCTCTCGAGCTAACTATGGCTACACCTTC CASSFFIDRRSRANYGYTF
NA NA TRBJ1-5 TRBV6-1 TGTGCCAGCAGTGAACGCCCAGGTCAGCCCCAGCATTTT CASSERPGQPQHF
NA NA TRBJ2-7 TRBV7-8 TGTGCCAGCAGCCAACGCGGACAGTATAACTACGAGCAGTACTTC CASSQRGQYNYEQYF
TRBD2 NA TRBJ2-1 TRBV5-1 TGCGCCAGCAGCTTAAATCCAGCGGGGGAGCCCAATGAGCAGTTCTTC CASSLNPAGEPNEQFF
NA NA TRBJ1-2 TRBV30 TGTGCCTGGAGTGTTGGGAGTAACTATGGCTACACCTTC CAWSVGSNYGYTF
NA NA TRBJ2-3 TRBV27 TGTGCCAGCAGTTTACAGGGATACGGCACAGATACGCAGTATTTT CASSLQGYGTDTQYF
NA NA TRBJ1-1 TRBV30 TGTGCCTGGAGTGTTTCAGTGAACACTGAAGCTTTCTTT CAWSVSVNTEAFF
TRBD1 NA TRBJ1-2 TRBV30 TGTGCCTGGAAGACAGGGGGTGAGAGTGGCTACACCTTC CAWKTGGESGYTF
TRBD1 NA TRBJ1-2 TRBV28 TGTGCCAGCAGAGTACCGGGACAGAACTATGGCTACACCTTC CASRVPGQNYGYTF
TRBD2 NA TRBJ2-2 TRBV27 TGTGCCAGCAGTTTGGCGGGAGGGCCCTTCGGCGGGGAGCTGTTTTTT CASSLAGGPFGGELFF
NA NA TRBJ2-7 TRBV10-2 TGCGCCAGCAGACCTGTGAGGGCTGCTAGTGACGAGCAGTACTTC CASRPVRAASDEQYF